This T cell receptor beta chain originates from a study of Ad26.COV2.S vaccination and SARS-CoV-2 variants. Study overall: Participants got Ad26.COV2.S intramuscularly, once or twice 56 days apart.

Assay used: immunoSEQ multiplex PCR; TCRdb lists only in-frame clones, some missing. Of some 390,000 clones in the sample, around 89% were seen once. The CDR3 runs to 13 residues. V was cut by 0 bases and J by 2 bases, with 5 bases left in between. Germline CDR1 reads SGHRS; CDR2 reads YFSETQ. Treatment defined: about 20 received Ad26.COV2.S at low or high dose, single or two shots; 5 received placebo; per-sample allocation not given. At day 63 after the first vaccine or placebo injection, samples were drawn. Whoever gave the sample was an adult aged 18-55 years in Boston. The chain links TRBV5-1 to TRBJ1-1, with D hard to call. The sample consisted of peripheral blood, taken in a trial of Ad26.COV2.S vaccine versus placebo. The TCR sequence derives from a person between 18 and 59 years old who received the Ad26.COV2.S COVID-19 vaccine or a placebo. The chain's CDR3 is CASSLAYNTEAFF. The CDR3 region has the DNA TGCGCCAGCAGCTTGGCCTATAACACTGAAGCTTTCTTT.